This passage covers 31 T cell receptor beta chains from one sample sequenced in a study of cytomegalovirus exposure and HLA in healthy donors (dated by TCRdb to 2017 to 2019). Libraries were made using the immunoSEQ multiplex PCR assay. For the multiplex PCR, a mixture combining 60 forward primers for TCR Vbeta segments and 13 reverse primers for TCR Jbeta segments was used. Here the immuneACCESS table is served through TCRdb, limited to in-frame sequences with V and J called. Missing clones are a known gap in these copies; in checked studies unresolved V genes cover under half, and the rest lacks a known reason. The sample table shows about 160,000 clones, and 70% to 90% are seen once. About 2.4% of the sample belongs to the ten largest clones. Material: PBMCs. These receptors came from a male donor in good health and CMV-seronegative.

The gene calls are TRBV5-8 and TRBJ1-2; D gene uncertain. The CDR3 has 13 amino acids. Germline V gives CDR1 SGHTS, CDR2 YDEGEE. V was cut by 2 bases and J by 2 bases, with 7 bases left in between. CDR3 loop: CASSFGGNYGYTF. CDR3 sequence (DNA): TGTGCCAGCAGCTTTGGCGGCAACTATGGCTACACCTTC.

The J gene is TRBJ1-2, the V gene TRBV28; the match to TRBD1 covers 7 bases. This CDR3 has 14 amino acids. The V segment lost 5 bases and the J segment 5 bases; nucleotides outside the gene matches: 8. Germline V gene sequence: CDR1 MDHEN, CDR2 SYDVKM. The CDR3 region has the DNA TGTGCCAGCAGTGGCGAGACAGGGATTTATGGCTACACCTTC. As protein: CASSGETGIYGYTF.

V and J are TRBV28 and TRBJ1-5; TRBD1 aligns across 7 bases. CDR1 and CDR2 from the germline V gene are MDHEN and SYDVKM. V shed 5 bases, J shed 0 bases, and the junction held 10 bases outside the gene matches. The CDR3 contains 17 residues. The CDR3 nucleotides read TGTGCCAGCAGTGACAGGGCGCGGGGATATAGCAATCAGCCCCAGCATTTT. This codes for CASSDRARGYSNQPQHF.

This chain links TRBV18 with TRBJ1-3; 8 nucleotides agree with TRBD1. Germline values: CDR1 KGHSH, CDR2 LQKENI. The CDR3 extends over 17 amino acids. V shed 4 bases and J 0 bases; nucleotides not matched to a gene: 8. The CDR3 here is CASSQTGTGSSGNTIYF. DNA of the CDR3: TGTGCCAGCTCACAAACCGGGACAGGCAGCTCTGGAAACACCATATATTTT.

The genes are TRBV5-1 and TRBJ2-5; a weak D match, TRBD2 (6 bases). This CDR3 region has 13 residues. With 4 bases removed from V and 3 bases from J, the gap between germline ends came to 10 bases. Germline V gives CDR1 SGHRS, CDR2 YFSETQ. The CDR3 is CASSKPGEETQYF. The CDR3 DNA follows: TGCGCCAGCAGCAAACCGGGAGAAGAGACCCAGTACTTC.

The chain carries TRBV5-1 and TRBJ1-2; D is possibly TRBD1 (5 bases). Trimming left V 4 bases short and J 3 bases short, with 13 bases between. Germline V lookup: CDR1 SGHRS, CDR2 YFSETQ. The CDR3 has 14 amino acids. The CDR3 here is CASSPDSLDYGYTF. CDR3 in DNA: TGCGCCAGCAGCCCCGACAGTCTTGACTATGGCTACACCTTC.

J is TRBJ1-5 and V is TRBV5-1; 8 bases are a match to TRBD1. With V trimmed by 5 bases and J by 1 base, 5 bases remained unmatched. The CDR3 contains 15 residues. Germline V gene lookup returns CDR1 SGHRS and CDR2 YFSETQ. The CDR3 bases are TGCGCCAGCAGTACAGGGGGAATAAGCAATCAGCCCCAGCATTTT. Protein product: CASSTGGISNQPQHF.

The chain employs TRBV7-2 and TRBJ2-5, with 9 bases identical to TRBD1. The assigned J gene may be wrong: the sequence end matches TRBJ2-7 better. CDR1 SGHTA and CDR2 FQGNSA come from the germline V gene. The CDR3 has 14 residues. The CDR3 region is CASSLDRGSYEQYF. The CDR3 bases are TGTGCCAGCAGCTTGGACAGGGGATCCTACGAGCAGTACTTC.

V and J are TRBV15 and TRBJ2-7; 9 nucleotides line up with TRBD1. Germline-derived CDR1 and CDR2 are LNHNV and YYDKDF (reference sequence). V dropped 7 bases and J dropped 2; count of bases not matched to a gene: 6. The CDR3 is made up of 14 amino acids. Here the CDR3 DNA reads TGTGCCACCACCGCCGGGACAGGGACCTACGAGCAGTACTTC. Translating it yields CATTAGTGTYEQYF.

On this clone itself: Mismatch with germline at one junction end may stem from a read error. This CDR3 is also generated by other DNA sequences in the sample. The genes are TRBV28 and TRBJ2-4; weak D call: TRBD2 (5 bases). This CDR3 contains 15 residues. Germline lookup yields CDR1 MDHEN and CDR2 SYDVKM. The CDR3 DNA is TGTGCCAGCAGTCCTATTAGCGAAGCCAAAAATATTCAGTACTTC. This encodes CASSPISEAKNIQYF.

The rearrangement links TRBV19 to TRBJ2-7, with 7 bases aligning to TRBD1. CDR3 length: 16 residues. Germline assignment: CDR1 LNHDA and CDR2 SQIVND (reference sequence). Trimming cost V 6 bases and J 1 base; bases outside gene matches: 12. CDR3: CASRISTGEGSYEQYF. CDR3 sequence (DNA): TGTGCCAGTAGGATTTCAACAGGGGAAGGGTCCTACGAGCAGTACTTC.

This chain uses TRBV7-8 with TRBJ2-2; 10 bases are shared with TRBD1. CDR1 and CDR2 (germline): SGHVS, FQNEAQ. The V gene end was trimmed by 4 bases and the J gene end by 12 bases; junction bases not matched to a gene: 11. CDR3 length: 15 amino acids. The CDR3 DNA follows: TGTGCCAGCAGCTCCCGCCAGGGACAGGGGAGGCAGCTGTTTTTT. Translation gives CASSSRQGQGRQLFF. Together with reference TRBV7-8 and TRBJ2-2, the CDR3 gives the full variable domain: GAGVSQSPRYKVAKRGQDVALRCDPISGHVSLFWYQQALGQGPEFLTYFQNEAQLDKSGLPSDRFFAERPEGSVSTLKIQRTQQEDSAVYLCASSSRQGQGRQLFFGEGSRLTVL.

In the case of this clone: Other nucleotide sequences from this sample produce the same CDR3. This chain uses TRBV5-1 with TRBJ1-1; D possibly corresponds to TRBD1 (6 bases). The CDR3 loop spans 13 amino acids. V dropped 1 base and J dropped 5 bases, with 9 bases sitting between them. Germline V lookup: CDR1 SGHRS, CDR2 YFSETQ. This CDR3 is CASSLRGGTEAFF. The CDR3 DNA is TGCGCCAGCAGCTTGAGGGGGGGGACTGAAGCTTTCTTT. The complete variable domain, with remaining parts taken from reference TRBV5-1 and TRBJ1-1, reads KAGVTQTPRYLIKTRGQQVTLSCSPISGHRSVSWYQQTPGQGLQFLFEYFSETQRNKGNFPGRFSGRQFSNSRSEMNVSTLELGDSALYLCASSLRGGTEAFFGQGTRLTVV.

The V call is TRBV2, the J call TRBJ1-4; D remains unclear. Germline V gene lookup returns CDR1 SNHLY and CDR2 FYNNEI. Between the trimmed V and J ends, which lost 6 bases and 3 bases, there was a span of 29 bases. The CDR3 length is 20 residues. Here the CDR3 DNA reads TGTGCCAGCAGAGCCAGCTCTTATGATGTCAAGTTCGGGGCTAATGAAAAACTGTTTTTT. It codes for CASRASSYDVKFGANEKLFF.

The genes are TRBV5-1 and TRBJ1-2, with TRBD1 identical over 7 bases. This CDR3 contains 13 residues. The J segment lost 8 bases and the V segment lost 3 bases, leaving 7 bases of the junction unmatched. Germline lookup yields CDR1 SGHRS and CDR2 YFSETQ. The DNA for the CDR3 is TGCGCCAGCAGCTCGACAGGGATGGGCGGCTACACCTTC. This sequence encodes CASSSTGMGGYTF.

The CDR3 reads CASSQKTGHPTDTQYF. The CDR3 coding sequence is TGCGCCAGCAGCCAAAAGACAGGGCACCCCACAGATACGCAGTATTTT. J is TRBJ2-3 and V is TRBV4-1; 7 bases fit TRBD1. The V segment lost 2 bases and the J segment 2 bases; nucleotides outside the gene matches: 7. Germline V gene lookup returns CDR1 MGHRA and CDR2 YSYEKL. This CDR3 has 16 residues.

Written as DNA, the CDR3 is TGTGCCTGGAGCCCTAGACTAGCGGGGTTTAATGAGCAGTTCTTC. Protein sequence: CAWSPRLAGFNEQFF. V gene TRBV30 combines with J gene TRBJ2-1, with 11 bases fitting TRBD2. The V gene's germline CDR1 is GTSNPN and CDR2 SVGIG (reference sequence). V was pared by 3 bases and J by 7 bases, with 8 bases of the junction left unmatched. This CDR3 spans 15 amino acids.

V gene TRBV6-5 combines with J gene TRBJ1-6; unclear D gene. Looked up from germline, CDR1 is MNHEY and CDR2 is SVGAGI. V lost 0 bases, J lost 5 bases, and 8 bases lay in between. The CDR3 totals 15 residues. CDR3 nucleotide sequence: TGTGCCAGCAGTTACTCAACCCCAGATAATTCACCCCTCCACTTT. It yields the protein CASSYSTPDNSPLHF.

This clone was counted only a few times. Here the CDR3 DNA reads TGTGCCAGCAGCTACGGACAGGTAGCTGAAGCTTTCTTT. Its protein product is CASSYGQVAEAFF. This chain joins TRBV13 and TRBJ1-1, with 7 bases matching TRBD1. Germline CDR1 and CDR2: PRHDT and FYEKMQ (reference sequence). This CDR3 is 13 amino acids long. V lost 4 bases, J lost 6 bases, and 5 bases stayed unmatched. Variable domain in full (rest from reference TRBV13 and TRBJ1-1): AAGVIQSPRHLIKEKRETATLKCYPIPRHDTVYWYQQGPGQDPQFLISFYEKMQSDKGSIPDRFSAQQFSDYHSELNMSSLELGDSALYFCASSYGQVAEAFFGQGTRLTVV.

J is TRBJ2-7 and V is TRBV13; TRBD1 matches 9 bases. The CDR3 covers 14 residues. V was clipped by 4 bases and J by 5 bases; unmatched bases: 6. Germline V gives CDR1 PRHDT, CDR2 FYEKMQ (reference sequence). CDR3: CASSSGWTGDEQYF. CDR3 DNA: TGTGCCAGCAGCTCAGGATGGACAGGGGACGAGCAGTACTTC.

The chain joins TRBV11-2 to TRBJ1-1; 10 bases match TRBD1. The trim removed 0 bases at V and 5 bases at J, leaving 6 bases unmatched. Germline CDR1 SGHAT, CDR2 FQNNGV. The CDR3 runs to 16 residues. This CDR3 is CASSLEGRTGGTEAFF. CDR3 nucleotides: TGTGCCAGCAGCTTAGAGGGGCGGACAGGGGGAACTGAAGCTTTCTTT. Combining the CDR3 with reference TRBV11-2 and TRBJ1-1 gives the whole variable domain EAGVAQSPRYKIIEKRQSVAFWCNPISGHATLYWYQQILGQGPKLLIQFQNNGVVDDSQLPKDRFSAERLKGVDSTLKIQPAKLEDSAVYLCASSLEGRTGGTEAFFGQGTRLTVV.

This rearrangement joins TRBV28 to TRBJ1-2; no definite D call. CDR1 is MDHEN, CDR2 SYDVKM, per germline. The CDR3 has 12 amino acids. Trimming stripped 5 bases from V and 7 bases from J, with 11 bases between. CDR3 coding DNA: TGTGCCAGCAGTCACAGTGAATCTGGCTACACCTTC. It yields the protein CASSHSESGYTF.

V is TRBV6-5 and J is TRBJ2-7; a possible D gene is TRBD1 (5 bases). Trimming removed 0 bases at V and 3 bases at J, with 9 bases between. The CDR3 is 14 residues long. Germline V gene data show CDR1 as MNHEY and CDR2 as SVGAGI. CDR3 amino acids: CASSYSRQNYEQYF. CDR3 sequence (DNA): TGTGCCAGCAGTTACTCGAGACAGAACTACGAGCAGTACTTC.

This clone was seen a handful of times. CDR3: CAAKGMEGCGAFF. For the CDR3, the DNA is TGTGCCGCTAAGGGGATGGAGGGCTGTGGGGCTTTCTTT. The chain has TRBV10-3 and TRBJ1-1; possible D gene TRBD1, 5 bases. The CDR3 is 13 residues long. Trimming stripped 11 bases from V and 11 bases from J, with 24 bases between. Per germline, CDR1 ENHRY and CDR2 SYGVKD.

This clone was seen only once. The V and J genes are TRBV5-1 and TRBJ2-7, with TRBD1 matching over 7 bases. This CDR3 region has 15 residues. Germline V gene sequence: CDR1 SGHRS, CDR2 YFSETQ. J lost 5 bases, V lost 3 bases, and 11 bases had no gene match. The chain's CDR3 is CASSSSGTVGHEQYF. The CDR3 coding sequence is TGCGCCAGCAGCTCATCCGGGACAGTGGGACACGAGCAGTACTTC.

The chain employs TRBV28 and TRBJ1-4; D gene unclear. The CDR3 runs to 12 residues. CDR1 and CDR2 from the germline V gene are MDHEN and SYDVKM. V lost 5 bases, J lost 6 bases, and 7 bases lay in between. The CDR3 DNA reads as TGTGCCAGCAGTGGGCAGGATGAAAAACTGTTTTTT. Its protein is CASSGQDEKLFF.

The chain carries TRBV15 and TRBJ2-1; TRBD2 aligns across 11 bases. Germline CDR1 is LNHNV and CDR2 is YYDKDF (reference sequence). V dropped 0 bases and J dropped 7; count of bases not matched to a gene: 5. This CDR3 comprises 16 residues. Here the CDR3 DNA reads TGTGCCACCAGCAGAGATTTGACTAGCGGGACGAATGAGCAGTTCTTC. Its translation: CATSRDLTSGTNEQFF.

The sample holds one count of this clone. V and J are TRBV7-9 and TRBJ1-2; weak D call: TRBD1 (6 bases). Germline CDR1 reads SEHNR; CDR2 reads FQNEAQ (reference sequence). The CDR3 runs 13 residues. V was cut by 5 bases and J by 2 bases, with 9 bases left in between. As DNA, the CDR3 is TGTGCCAGCAGCCGGGACACCAACTATGGCTACACCTTC. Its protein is CASSRDTNYGYTF.

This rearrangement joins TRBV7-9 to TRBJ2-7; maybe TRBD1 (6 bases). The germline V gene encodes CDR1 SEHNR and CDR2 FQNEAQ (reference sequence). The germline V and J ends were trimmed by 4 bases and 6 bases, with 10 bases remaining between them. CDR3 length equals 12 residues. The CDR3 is CASSSQGSEQYF. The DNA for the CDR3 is TGTGCCAGCAGCTCTCAGGGGTCCGAGCAGTACTTC.

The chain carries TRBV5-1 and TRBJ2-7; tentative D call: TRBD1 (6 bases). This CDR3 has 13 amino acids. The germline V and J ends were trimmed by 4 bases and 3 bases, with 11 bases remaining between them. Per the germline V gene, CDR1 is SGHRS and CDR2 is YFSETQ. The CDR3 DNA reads TGCGCCAGCAGCGACGGACAGAACTACGAGCAGTACTTC. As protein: CASSDGQNYEQYF.

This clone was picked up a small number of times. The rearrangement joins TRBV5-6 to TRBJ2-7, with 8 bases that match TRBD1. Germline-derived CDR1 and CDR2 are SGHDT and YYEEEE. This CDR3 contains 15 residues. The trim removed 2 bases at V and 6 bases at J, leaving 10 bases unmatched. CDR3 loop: CASSLWTGQGPEQYF. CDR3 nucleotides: TGTGCCAGCAGCTTATGGACAGGGCAAGGCCCCGAGCAGTACTTC.